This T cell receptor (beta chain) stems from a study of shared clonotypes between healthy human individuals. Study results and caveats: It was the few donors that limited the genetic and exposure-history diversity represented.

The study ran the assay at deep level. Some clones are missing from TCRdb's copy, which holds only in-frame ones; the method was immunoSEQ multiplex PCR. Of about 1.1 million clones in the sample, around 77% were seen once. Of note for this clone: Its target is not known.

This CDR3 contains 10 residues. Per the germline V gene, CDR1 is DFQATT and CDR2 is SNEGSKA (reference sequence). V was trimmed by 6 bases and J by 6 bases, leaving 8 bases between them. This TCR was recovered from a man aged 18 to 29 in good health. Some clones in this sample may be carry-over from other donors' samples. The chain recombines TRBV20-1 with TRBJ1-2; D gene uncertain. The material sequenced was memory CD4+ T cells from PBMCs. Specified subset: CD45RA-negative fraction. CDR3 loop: CSAPDDGYTF. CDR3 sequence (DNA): TGCAGTGCCCCGGACGATGGCTACACCTTC.